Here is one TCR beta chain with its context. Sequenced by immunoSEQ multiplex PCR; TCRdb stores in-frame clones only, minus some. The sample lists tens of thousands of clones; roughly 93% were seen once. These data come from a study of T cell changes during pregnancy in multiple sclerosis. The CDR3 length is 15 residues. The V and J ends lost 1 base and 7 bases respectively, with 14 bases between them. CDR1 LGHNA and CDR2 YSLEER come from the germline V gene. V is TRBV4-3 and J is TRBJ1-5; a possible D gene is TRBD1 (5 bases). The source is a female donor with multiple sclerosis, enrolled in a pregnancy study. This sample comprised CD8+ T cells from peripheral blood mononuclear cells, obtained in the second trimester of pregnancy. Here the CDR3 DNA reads TGCGCCAGCAGCCAAGTGTGGGGGGTAGGGCAGCCCCAGCATTTT. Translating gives CASSQVWGVGQPQHF.